The next 27 T cell receptor beta chains were all read from a single sample in a study of T cells in localized non-small cell lung cancer. Using immunoSEQ multiplex PCR, the repertoire was profiled, and TCRdb retains in-frame clones only, with some absent. The sample records about 36,000 clones, roughly 87% being singletons. The sample here was peripheral blood, taken before any cancer treatment. These receptors all come from a woman aged 40-69 years with stage I lung adenocarcinoma.

This clone was seen a single time. Written as DNA, the CDR3 is TGTGCCAGCAGCGCCAGTATCTACTCCTCTGGAAACACCATATATTTT. Translated: CASSASIYSSGNTIYF. The V and J genes are TRBV7-2 and TRBJ1-3; D ambiguous. From germline, CDR1 is SGHTA and CDR2 FQGNSA. Trimming took off 5 bases at V and 0 bases at J, with 14 bases between the two ends. The CDR3 is 16 amino acids.

This clone has just one count. This chain joins TRBV5-4 and TRBJ1-4; 8 nucleotides align to TRBD1. CDR3 length equals 15 residues. The germline gives CDR1 SGHNT, CDR2 YYREEE (reference sequence). V was clipped by 0 bases and J by 4 bases; unmatched bases: 2. The CDR3 spells CASSLGQGNNEKLFF. DNA of the CDR3: TGTGCCAGCAGCTTGGGACAGGGGAATAATGAAAAACTGTTTTTT. Full variable domain (rest looked up from reference TRBV5-4 and TRBJ1-4): ETGVTQSPTHLIKTRGQQVTLRCSSQSGHNTVSWYQQALGQGPQFIFQYYREEENGRGNFPPRFSGLQFPNYSSELNVNALELDDSALYLCASSLGQGNNEKLFFGSGTQLSVL.

The sample holds a few counts of this clone. This sequence joins TRBV5-4 and TRBJ2-2; 8 nucleotides line up with TRBD1. Germline V gene lookup returns CDR1 SGHNT and CDR2 YYREEE (reference sequence). The CDR3 spans 16 residues. After removal of 3 bases from V and 7 bases from J, the junction contained 11 bases not matched to a gene. The CDR3 coding sequence is TGTGCCAGCAGCTCGACAGGGGACCGATTCGGCGGGGAGCTGTTTTTT. Its translation: CASSSTGDRFGGELFF.

The chain uses TRBV18 and TRBJ2-4; 8 bases map to TRBD2. In germline, CDR1 is KGHSH, CDR2 LQKENI. The trim removed 2 bases at V and 4 bases at J, leaving 10 bases unmatched. The CDR3 is 17 residues long. CDR3 coding DNA: TGTGCCAGCTCACCAGAAGGATCGCTAGCGGGTAAAAACATTCAGTACTTC. Its translation: CASSPEGSLAGKNIQYF.

The rearrangement joins TRBV6-1 to TRBJ2-2; 10 bases match TRBD2. The V segment lost 6 bases and the J segment 6 bases; nucleotides outside the gene matches: 4. Looked up from germline, CDR1 is MNHNS and CDR2 is SASEGT. The CDR3 is 14 residues long. CDR3 DNA sequence: TGTGCCAGCAGGAGTGGGACTAGCGCCGGGGAGCTGTTTTTT. Its translation is CASRSGTSAGELFF.

DNA of the CDR3: TGTGCCAGCAGTTTTACCAGGACTCATACGCAGTATTTT. Its translation: CASSFTRTHTQYF. V usage is TRBV27 and J usage is TRBJ2-3, with a possible D match to TRBD2 (5 bases). The CDR3 is made up of 13 amino acids. V was clipped by 3 bases and J by 7 bases, with 11 bases between them. Germline loops: CDR1 MNHEY, CDR2 SMNVEV (reference sequence).

The rearrangement uses TRBV6-1 and TRBJ2-7; D is perhaps TRBD1 (6 bases). This CDR3 comprises 16 residues. The germline gives CDR1 MNHNS, CDR2 SASEGT. The V gene lost 1 base and the J gene lost 3 bases, with 16 bases spanning the gap. The CDR3 bases are TGTGCCAGCAGTGAAGGAGGGACAATCCCCAACTACGAGCAGTACTTC. Translation gives CASSEGGTIPNYEQYF.

The chain joins TRBV7-9 to TRBJ1-3; D possibly corresponds to TRBD1 (5 bases). With 5 bases removed from V and 10 bases from J, the gap between germline ends came to 18 bases. The germline CDR1 and CDR2 sequences are SEHNR and FQNEAQ (reference sequence). There are 14 residues in the CDR3. The CDR3: CASSPDSLGMTIYF. The DNA for the CDR3 is TGTGCCAGCAGCCCCGACAGCCTGGGAATGACCATATATTTT. Based on the CDR3 plus reference TRBV7-9 and TRBJ1-3, the full variable domain is DTGVSQNPRHKITKRGQNVTFRCDPISEHNRLYWYRQTLGQGPEFLTYFQNEAQLEKSRLLSDRFSAERPKGSFSTLEIQRTEQGDSAMYLCASSPDSLGMTIYFGEGSWLTVV.

This chain uses TRBV10-2 with TRBJ2-5, with unresolved D. This CDR3 spans 14 amino acids. CDR1 is WSHSY and CDR2 is SAAADI in the germline V gene. Trimming removed 3 bases from V and 2 bases from J, with 10 bases in between. The CDR3 sequence is CASSDSRRQETQYF. The CDR3 DNA sequence: TGCGCCAGCAGTGATTCAAGGCGGCAAGAGACCCAGTACTTC.

This clone was seen more than once but under ten times. This sequence joins TRBV5-1 and TRBJ1-1; TRBD1 might be the D (6 bases). V gave up 0 bases and J gave up 7 bases, with 10 bases separating them. Germline CDR1 SGHRS, CDR2 YFSETQ. The CDR3 is made up of 13 amino acids. Here the CDR3 reads CASSLADRLEAFF. The CDR3 DNA is TGCGCCAGCAGCTTGGCCGACAGGCTTGAAGCTTTCTTT.

V and J are TRBV28 and TRBJ1-5, with D perhaps matching TRBD1 (5 bases). Germline CDR1 and CDR2: MDHEN and SYDVKM. Trimming removed 8 bases from V and 1 base from J, with 12 bases in between. The length of the CDR3 is 14 residues. The chain's CDR3 is CASRKAGSNQPQHF. CDR3 nucleotides: TGTGCCAGCCGCAAGGCAGGGAGCAATCAGCCCCAGCATTTT.

The rearrangement links TRBV29-1 to TRBJ2-1; D perhaps matches TRBD1 (6 bases). This CDR3 is 11 amino acids long. CDR1 and CDR2 (germline): SQVTM, ANQGSEA. V lost 7 bases, J lost 7 bases, and 11 bases lay in between. The CDR3 spells CSGDQGNEQFF. CDR3 in DNA: TGCAGCGGGGATCAGGGGAATGAGCAGTTCTTC.

This chain connects TRBV30 to TRBJ1-1; 7 bases are a match to TRBD1. Per germline, CDR1 GTSNPN and CDR2 SVGIG (reference sequence). The CDR3 is 15 amino acids. Trimming at V came to 1 base and at J to 7 bases, leaving 12 bases not matched to a gene. This CDR3 reads CAWSGGSGTAYEAFF. CDR3 in DNA: TGTGCCTGGAGTGGGGGGTCCGGGACAGCTTATGAAGCTTTCTTT.

The chain has TRBV5-1 and TRBJ1-2, with D possibly being TRBD1 (6 bases). The CDR3 has 14 amino acids. Germline-derived CDR1 and CDR2 are SGHRS and YFSETQ. V was clipped by 4 bases and J by 2 bases, with 12 bases between them. The CDR3 DNA reads as TGCGCCAGCAGCCCCGGGGACACAAACTATGGCTACACCTTC. Translating gives CASSPGDTNYGYTF. Filled out from reference TRBV5-1 and TRBJ1-2, the complete variable domain reads KAGVTQTPRYLIKTRGQQVTLSCSPISGHRSVSWYQQTPGQGLQFLFEYFSETQRNKGNFPGRFSGRQFSNSRSEMNVSTLELGDSALYLCASSPGDTNYGYTFGSGTRLTVV.

The chain is built from TRBV28 and TRBJ1-2, with D maybe TRBD1 (6 bases). This CDR3 spans 16 amino acids. The V end was cut by 4 bases, the J end by 6 bases, with 21 bases between. Germline CDR1 reads MDHEN; CDR2 reads SYDVKM. As DNA, the CDR3 is TGTGCCAGCAGTTCCCCCGAGTCGGGCAGGGGTAATGGCTACACCTTC. This codes for CASSSPESGRGNGYTF.

J is TRBJ1-2 and V is TRBV19; a possible D gene is TRBD1 (5 bases). The CDR3 runs 15 residues. Germline V gene sequence: CDR1 LNHDA, CDR2 SQIVND (reference sequence). Deletions cut 5 bases from V and 4 bases from J, with 17 bases between. CDR3 bases: TGTGCCAGTAGTCCTCGAAGACAGTCTATCTATGGCTACACCTTC. Residues: CASSPRRQSIYGYTF.

This chain uses TRBV7-2 with TRBJ1-2; unclear D gene. Trimming left V 5 bases short and J 4 bases short, with 17 bases between. Germline values: CDR1 SGHTA, CDR2 FQGNSA. The CDR3 consists of 15 residues. The CDR3 bases are TGTGCCAGCAGCAACCAACCTCAGGAAGTCTATGGCTACACCTTC. This encodes CASSNQPQEVYGYTF.

The chain uses TRBV28 and TRBJ1-1; D perhaps matches TRBD1 (5 bases). Germline V lookup: CDR1 MDHEN, CDR2 SYDVKM. V lost 1 base and J 3 bases, leaving 18 bases between the germline ends. This CDR3 comprises 17 residues. The CDR3 DNA reads TGTGCCAGCAGTTTATATGGGGCAGGAGGGCCCTACACTGAAGCTTTCTTT. Amino acids: CASSLYGAGGPYTEAFF.

The gene calls are TRBV5-4 and TRBJ1-6, with 8 bases fitting TRBD1. V shed 0 bases, J shed 9 bases, and the junction held 5 bases outside the gene matches. The CDR3 length is 15 residues. From germline, CDR1 is SGHNT and CDR2 YYREEE (reference sequence). CDR3 sequence (DNA): TGTGCCAGCAGCTTGGCAGGGGGCGTGAGTTCACCCCTCCACTTT. This codes for CASSLAGGVSSPLHF.

The chain links TRBV6-1 to TRBJ2-2; TRBD2 agrees at 7 bases. This CDR3 contains 14 residues. The V gene end was trimmed by 6 bases and the J gene end by 0 bases; junction bases not matched to a gene: 1. Germline CDR1 is MNHNS and CDR2 is SASEGT. The CDR3 DNA sequence: TGTGCCAGCAGGAGCGGGGCGAACACCGGGGAGCTGTTTTTT. This codes for CASRSGANTGELFF.

The gene calls are TRBV5-1 and TRBJ2-5; D may be TRBD1 or TRBD2 (5 bases each). The germline V gene encodes CDR1 SGHRS and CDR2 YFSETQ. V lost 7 bases and J lost 0, with 16 bases in between. There are 15 residues in the CDR3. CDR3 sequence: CASSGQGPYQETQYF. CDR3 DNA sequence: TGCGCCAGCTCCGGCCAGGGACCGTACCAAGAGACCCAGTACTTC.

V is TRBV7-9 and J is TRBJ2-7, with TRBD2 identical over 9 bases. V lost 1 base and J lost 5; bases outside the gene matches: 3. This CDR3 spans 14 amino acids. Per the germline V gene, CDR1 is SEHNR and CDR2 is FQNEAQ (reference sequence). CDR3 residues: CASSLEGLANEQYF. CDR3 coding DNA: TGTGCCAGCAGCTTAGAGGGACTAGCTAACGAGCAGTACTTC. Filled out from reference TRBV7-9 and TRBJ2-7, the complete variable domain reads DTGVSQNPRHKITKRGQNVTFRCDPISEHNRLYWYRQTLGQGPEFLTYFQNEAQLEKSRLLSDRFSAERPKGSFSTLEIQRTEQGDSAMYLCASSLEGLANEQYFGPGTRLTVT.

This chain uses TRBV18 with TRBJ1-2; D not certain. Trimming took off 3 bases at V and 5 bases at J, with 7 bases between the two ends. Germline CDR1 KGHSH, CDR2 LQKENI. The CDR3 contains 12 residues. The chain's CDR3 is CASSPGGYGYTF. CDR3 sequence (DNA): TGTGCCAGCTCACCCGGCGGGTATGGCTACACCTTC.

The chain combines TRBV2 with TRBJ1-5, with D unclear. Trimming took 6 bases from V and 2 from J, leaving 14 bases between them. Germline loops: CDR1 SNHLY, CDR2 FYNNEI. CDR3 length equals 15 residues. The CDR3 nucleotides are TGTGCCAGCAGCGCTGGTCGTCTGGGCAATCAGCCCCAGCATTTT. Residues: CASSAGRLGNQPQHF.

This clone appeared a few times. The chain recombines TRBV4-1 with TRBJ1-6; TRBD1 agrees at 7 bases. From germline, CDR1 is MGHRA and CDR2 YSYEKL. V shed 3 bases and J 8 bases; nucleotides not matched to a gene: 7. The CDR3 is made up of 15 amino acids. CDR3 sequence (DNA): TGCGCCAGCAGCCAGCAGGGGGGAAAGGATTCACCCCTCCACTTT. Translating gives CASSQQGGKDSPLHF.

This clone has more than one count but fewer than ten. The chain combines TRBV29-1 with TRBJ2-3; D call uncertain. This CDR3 has 13 amino acids. Germline assignment: CDR1 SQVTM and CDR2 ANQGSEA. V lost 3 bases to trimming and J lost 0 bases, with 7 bases between them. CDR3 region: CSVDDGSTDTQYF. DNA for the CDR3: TGCAGCGTTGATGACGGTAGCACAGATACGCAGTATTTT.

In nucleotides, the CDR3 is TGTGCCAGCAGCTTAGTAGAGACCCAGTACTTC. This translates into CASSLVETQYF. This rearrangement joins TRBV11-2 to TRBJ2-5; D is unresolved. The CDR3 has 11 amino acids. Germline assignment: CDR1 SGHAT and CDR2 FQNNGV. Trimming shortened V by 1 base and J by 4 bases, and 1 base separated the two germline ends.